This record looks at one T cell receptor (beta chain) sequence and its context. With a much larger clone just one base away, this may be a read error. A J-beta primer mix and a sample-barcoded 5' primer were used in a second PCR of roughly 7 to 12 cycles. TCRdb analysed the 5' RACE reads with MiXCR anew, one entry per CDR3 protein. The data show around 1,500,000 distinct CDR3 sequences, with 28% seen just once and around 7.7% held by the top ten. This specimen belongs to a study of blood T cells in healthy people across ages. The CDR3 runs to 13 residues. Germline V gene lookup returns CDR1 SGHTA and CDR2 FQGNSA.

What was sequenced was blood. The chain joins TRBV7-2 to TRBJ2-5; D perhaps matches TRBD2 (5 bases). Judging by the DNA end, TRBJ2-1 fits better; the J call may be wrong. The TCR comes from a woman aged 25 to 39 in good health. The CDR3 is CASSTPGEETQFF. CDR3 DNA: TGTGCCAGCAGCACCCCCGGGGAAGAGACCCAGTTCTTC.